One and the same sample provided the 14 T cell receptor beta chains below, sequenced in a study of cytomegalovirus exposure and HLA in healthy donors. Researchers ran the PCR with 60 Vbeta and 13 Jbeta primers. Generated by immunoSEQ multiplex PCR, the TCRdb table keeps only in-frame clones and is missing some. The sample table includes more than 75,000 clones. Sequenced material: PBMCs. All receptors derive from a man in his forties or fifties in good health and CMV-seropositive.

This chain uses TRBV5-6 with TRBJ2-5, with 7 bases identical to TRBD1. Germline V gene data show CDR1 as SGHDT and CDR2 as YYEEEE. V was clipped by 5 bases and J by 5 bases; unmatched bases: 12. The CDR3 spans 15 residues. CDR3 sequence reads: CASRSNLQGWETQYF. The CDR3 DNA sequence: TGTGCCAGCAGGTCCAACCTACAGGGGTGGGAGACCCAGTACTTC.

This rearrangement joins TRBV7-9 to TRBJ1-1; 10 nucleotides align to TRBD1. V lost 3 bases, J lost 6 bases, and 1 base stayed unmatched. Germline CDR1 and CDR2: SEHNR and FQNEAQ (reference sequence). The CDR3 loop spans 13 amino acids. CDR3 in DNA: TGTGCCAGCAGCTTGACAGGGGGCTCTGAAGCTTTCTTT. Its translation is CASSLTGGSEAFF.

In DNA, the CDR3 is TGTGCCAGCAGCTACCGGAGGACTGGAAACACCATATATTTT. Translated: CASSYRRTGNTIYF. This chain uses TRBV7-9 with TRBJ1-3; D not resolved. In germline, CDR1 is SEHNR, CDR2 FQNEAQ (reference sequence). Between the trimmed V and J ends, which lost 4 bases and 2 bases, there was a span of 9 bases. The CDR3 has 14 residues.

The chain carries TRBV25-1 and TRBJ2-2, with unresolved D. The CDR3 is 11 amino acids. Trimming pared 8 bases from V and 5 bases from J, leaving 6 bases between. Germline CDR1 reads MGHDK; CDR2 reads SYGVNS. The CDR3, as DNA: TGTGCCAGCCGAGAGACCGGGGAGCTGTTTTTT. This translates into CASRETGELFF.

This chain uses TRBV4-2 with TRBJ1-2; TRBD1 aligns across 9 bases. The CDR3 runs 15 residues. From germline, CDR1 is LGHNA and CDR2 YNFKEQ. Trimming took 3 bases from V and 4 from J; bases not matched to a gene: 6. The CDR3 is CASSQGQGGIYGYTF. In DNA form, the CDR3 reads TGTGCCAGCAGCCAGGGACAGGGTGGGATCTATGGCTACACCTTC.

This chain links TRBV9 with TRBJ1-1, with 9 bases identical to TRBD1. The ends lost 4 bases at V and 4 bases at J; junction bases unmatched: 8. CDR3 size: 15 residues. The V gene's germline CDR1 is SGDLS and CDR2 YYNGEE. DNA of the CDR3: TGTGCCAGCAGCCCCCGGGACAGGGTTGCCACTGAAGCTTTCTTT. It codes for CASSPRDRVATEAFF. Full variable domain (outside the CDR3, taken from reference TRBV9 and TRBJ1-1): DSGVTQTPKHLITATGQRVTLRCSPRSGDLSVYWYQQSLDQGLQFLIQYYNGEERAKGNILERFSAQQFPDLHSELNLSSLELGDSALYFCASSPRDRVATEAFFGQGTRLTVV.

CDR3 residues: CASSEPSSAGAKNIQYF. The CDR3 bases are TGTGCCAGCAGTGAACCCTCCTCGGCAGGGGCCAAAAACATTCAGTACTTC. The chain is built from TRBV25-1 and TRBJ2-4, with a tentative D call TRBD1 (5 bases). V was shortened by 2 bases and J by 1 base, with 15 bases between the two germline ends. The CDR3 runs 17 residues. The V gene's germline CDR1 is MGHDK and CDR2 SYGVNS.

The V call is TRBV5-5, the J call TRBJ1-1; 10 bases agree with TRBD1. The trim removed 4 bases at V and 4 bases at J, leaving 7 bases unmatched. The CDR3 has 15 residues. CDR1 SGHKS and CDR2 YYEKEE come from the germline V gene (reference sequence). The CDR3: CASSTRQGAGTEAFF. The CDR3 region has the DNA TGTGCCAGCAGCACTAGACAGGGGGCGGGCACTGAAGCTTTCTTT.

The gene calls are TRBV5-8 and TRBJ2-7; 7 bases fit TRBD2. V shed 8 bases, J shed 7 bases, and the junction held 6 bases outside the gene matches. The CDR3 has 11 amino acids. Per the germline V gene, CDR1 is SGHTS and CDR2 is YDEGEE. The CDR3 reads CASRREVEQYF. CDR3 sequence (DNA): TGTGCCAGTCGACGGGAGGTTGAGCAGTACTTC.

The CDR3 here is CASRISTFNEQFF. Here the CDR3 DNA reads TGTGCCAGCAGAATATCCACATTCAATGAGCAGTTCTTC. The rearrangement joins TRBV6-5 to TRBJ2-1; D is uncertain. The germline V gene encodes CDR1 MNHEY and CDR2 SVGAGI. Trimming removed 6 bases at V and 6 bases at J, with 12 bases between. CDR3 length: 13 residues.

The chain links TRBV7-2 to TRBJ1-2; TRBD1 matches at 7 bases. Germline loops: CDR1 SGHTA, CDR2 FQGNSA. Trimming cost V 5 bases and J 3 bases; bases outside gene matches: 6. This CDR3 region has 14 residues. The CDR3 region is CASSPDRVYYGYTF. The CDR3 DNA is TGTGCCAGCAGCCCTGACAGGGTGTACTATGGCTACACCTTC.

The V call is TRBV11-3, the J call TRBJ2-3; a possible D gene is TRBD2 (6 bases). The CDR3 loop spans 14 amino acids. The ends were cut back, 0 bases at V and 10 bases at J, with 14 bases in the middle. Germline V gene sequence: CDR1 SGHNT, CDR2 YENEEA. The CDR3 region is CASSLDQRRDPQYF. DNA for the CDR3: TGTGCCAGCAGCTTAGACCAGCGGAGGGACCCGCAGTATTTT.

CDR3 region: CASRLHRESTGELFF. As DNA, the CDR3 is TGTGCCAGCAGATTACACAGGGAGTCCACCGGGGAGCTGTTTTTT. The J gene is TRBJ2-2, the V gene TRBV11-3, with TRBD1 as a possible D gene (6 bases). The V gene's germline CDR1 is SGHNT and CDR2 YENEEA. The CDR3 covers 15 residues. V was cut by 6 bases and J by 4 bases, with 15 bases left in between.

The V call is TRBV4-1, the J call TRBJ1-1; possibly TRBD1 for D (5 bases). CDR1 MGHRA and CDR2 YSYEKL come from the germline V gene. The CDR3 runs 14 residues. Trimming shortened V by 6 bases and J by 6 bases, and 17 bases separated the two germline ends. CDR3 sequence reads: CASRSWGKSSEAFF. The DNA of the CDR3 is TGCGCCAGCAGGAGCTGGGGCAAATCATCTGAAGCTTTCTTT.